The rows below give T cell receptor beta chains drawn from one sample of a study of blood T cell repertoires in COVID-19. Sequenced by immunoSEQ multiplex PCR; TCRdb stores in-frame clones only, minus some. This sample has more than 350,000 clones; around 89% occur once, and the top ten carry 3%. Sequencing used peripheral blood. The source of these receptors is a woman under 40 with COVID-19, enrolled during active disease. CDR3s include the opening cysteine and the closing phenylalanine or tryptophan. D genes are given only for firm matches. Clone size is stated in some rows and not others, as once, few, many or a class when expanded.

j_call,cdr3_length,d_call,clone_size,v_call,cdr3_nt,cdr3_aa
TRBJ1-1,10,-,-,TRBV9,TGTGCCAGCCGGGGCACTGAAGCTTTCTTT,CASRGTEAFF
TRBJ1-3,12,TRBD1,-,TRBV3-1/TRBV3-2,TGTGCCAGCAGTCTACAAGGACAGGGGACATATTTT,CASSLQGQGTYF
TRBJ2-3,15,TRBD2,-,TRBV6-5,TGTGCCAGCAGTCGAGGGCCGCGGGAGGCGGATACGCAGTATTTT,CASSRGPREADTQYF
TRBJ2-3,15,TRBD2,-,TRBV19,TGTGCCAGTGGGACTAGCGGAACTAGCACAGATACGCAGTATTTT,CASGTSGTSTDTQYF
TRBJ1-2,15,TRBD1,once,TRBV19,TGTGCCAGTAGTAAAAGTCGGGACAGCCCCTATGGCTACACCTTC,CASSKSRDSPYGYTF
TRBJ1-2,15,TRBD1,-,TRBV9,TGTGCCAGCAGCGCTACAGGGGGCCCCAACTATGGCTACACCTTC,CASSATGGPNYGYTF
TRBJ2-3,11,-,-,TRBV9,TGTGCCAGCAGCCGCGCAGATACGCAGTATTTT,CASSRADTQYF
TRBJ1-5,14,-,few,TRBV28,TGTGCCAGCACCATCCCCCAGAGCAATCAGCCCCAGCATTTT,CASTIPQSNQPQHF
TRBJ1-2,12,-,-,TRBV2,TGTGCCAGCAGTTTAAGGGAGGGAGGCTACACCTTC,CASSLREGGYTF
TRBJ2-2,15,-,-,TRBV4-3,TGCGCCAGCAGCCAAGTTGCCGGGGACACCGGGGAGCTGTTTTTT,CASSQVAGDTGELFF
TRBJ1-5,14,TRBD1,-,TRBV27,TGTGCCAGCAGTCCGACAGGGGGCGGACAGCCCCAGCATTTT,CASSPTGGGQPQHF
TRBJ2-1,15,TRBD1,-,TRBV10-1,TGCGCCAGCAGCGTGACAGGGGGCAATTACAATGAGCAGTTCTTC,CASSVTGGNYNEQFF
TRBJ2-5,14,TRBD2,-,TRBV6-2/TRBV6-3,TGTGCCAGCAGTTCCCGACTAGCCCAAGAGACCCAGTACTTC,CASSSRLAQETQYF
TRBJ2-3,15,TRBD2,-,TRBV15,TGTGCCACCAGCAGAGCGGGGGGGCCGACAGATACGCAGTATTTT,CATSRAGGPTDTQYF
TRBJ2-7,15,TRBD1,-,TRBV10-1,TGCGCCAGCAGTGAGTGGACAGGGGCGGGCTACGAGCAGTACTTC,CASSEWTGAGYEQYF
TRBJ1-1,15,TRBD1,-,TRBV27,TGTGCCAGCAGTCCGGGACAGGGGTCGGCCGGGCGAGCTTTCTTT,CASSPGQGSAGRAFF
TRBJ1-3,17,-,many,TRBV9,TGTGCCAGCAGCCTACCCCAGGGAGGGACCTCTGGAAACACCATATATTTT,CASSLPQGGTSGNTIYF
TRBJ1-3,17,-,-,TRBV2,TGTGCCAGCAGTGTCCGGGCAGGGGTAAGCTCTGGAAACACCATATATTTT,CASSVRAGVSSGNTIYF
TRBJ1-2,14,-,-,TRBV3-1/TRBV3-2,TGTGCCAGCAGCCAATTGTTCGGGGACTATGGCTACACCTTC,CASSQLFGDYGYTF
TRBJ2-3,16,TRBD1,-,TRBV2,TGTGCCAGCAGTCTACGGACAGGGCCTAGCACAGATACGCAGTATTTT,CASSLRTGPSTDTQYF
TRBJ2-3,14,-,-,TRBV19,TGTGCCAGTAGTATACAGGGTTTCACAGATACGCAGTATTTT,CASSIQGFTDTQYF
TRBJ1-5,19,TRBD1,once,TRBV20-1,TGCAGTGCTAGTCCGCTCGGGGACAGTCGCGATTCGAACAATCAGCCCCAGCATTTT,CSASPLGDSRDSNNQPQHF
TRBJ1-4,15,TRBD1,-,TRBV5-4,TGTGCCAGCAGCTTGGGGACAGGGTCTAATGAAAAACTGTTTTTT,CASSLGTGSNEKLFF
TRBJ2-6,15,-,-,TRBV7-9,TGTGCCAGCAGTCCCCCGGGCTCTGGGGCCAACGTCCTGACTTTC,CASSPPGSGANVLTF
TRBJ2-1,17,TRBD2,-,TRBV4-1,TGCGCCAGCAGCCAACTCGAAGGACTAGCGGGGGAGAATGAGCAGTTCTTC,CASSQLEGLAGENEQFF
TRBJ1-2,12,-,-,TRBV9,TGTGCCAGCGGGGGGGAGAATAGCGGCTACACCTTC,CASGGENSGYTF